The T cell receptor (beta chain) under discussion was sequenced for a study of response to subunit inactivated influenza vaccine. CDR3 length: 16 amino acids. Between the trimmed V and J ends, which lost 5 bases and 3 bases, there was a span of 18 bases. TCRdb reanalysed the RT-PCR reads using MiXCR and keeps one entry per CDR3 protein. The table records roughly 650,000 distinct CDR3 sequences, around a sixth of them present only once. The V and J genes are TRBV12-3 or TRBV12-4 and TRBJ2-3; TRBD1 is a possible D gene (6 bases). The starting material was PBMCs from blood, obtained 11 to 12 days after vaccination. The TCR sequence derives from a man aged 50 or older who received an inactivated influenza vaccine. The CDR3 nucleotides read TGTGCCAGCAGTAGTTGGGGGCTCCAAAAGACAGATACGCAGTATTTT. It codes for CASSSWGLQKTDTQYF.